The 9 T cell receptor beta chains reported below all come from one sample, sequenced in a study of T cell responses to AZD1222 COVID-19 vaccine. Data came from immunoSEQ multiplex PCR; TCRdb stores just in-frame clones and leaves some out. The data show around 130,000 clones, around 94% seen once. Sequenced here: peripheral blood, sampled on day 0 of AZD1222 vaccination. The receptors originated from an adult in good health.

The rearrangement uses TRBV30 and TRBJ1-2; D possibly corresponds to TRBD1 (6 bases). Trimming left V 4 bases short and J 4 bases short, with 10 bases between. Germline V CDR1 and CDR2: GTSNPN, SVGIG (reference sequence). This CDR3 contains 12 residues. In DNA, the CDR3 is TGTGCCTGGACTGGACAGTCCTATGGCTACACCTTC. It translates to CAWTGQSYGYTF.

V usage is TRBV5-1 and J usage is TRBJ2-7, with TRBD2 matching 7 bases. The J segment lost 4 bases and the V segment lost 3 bases, leaving 10 bases of the junction unmatched. In germline, CDR1 is SGHRS, CDR2 YFSETQ. The CDR3 consists of 15 residues. The CDR3 loop reads CASSWGWEGRYEQYF. In DNA, the CDR3 is TGCGCCAGCAGCTGGGGGTGGGAGGGCAGATACGAGCAGTACTTC.

This chain links TRBV5-1 with TRBJ2-3; D perhaps matches TRBD2 (6 bases). Trimming took off 4 bases at V and 3 bases at J, with 18 bases between the two ends. The germline gives CDR1 SGHRS, CDR2 YFSETQ. This CDR3 has 16 amino acids. The CDR3 DNA reads TGCGCCAGCAGCGGGCGAGGGGTAGCGGCAACAGATACGCAGTATTTT. Encoded protein: CASSGRGVAATDTQYF.

The rearrangement joins TRBV4-2 to TRBJ1-4; TRBD1 agrees at 8 bases. Germline-derived CDR1 and CDR2 are LGHNA and YNFKEQ. J lost 3 bases, V lost 1 base, and 7 bases had no gene match. This CDR3 spans 17 amino acids. The CDR3 DNA reads TGTGCCAGCAGCCAAGGGCAGGGGGCAATGTCTAATGAAAAACTGTTTTTT. Translation gives CASSQGQGAMSNEKLFF.

This clone was seen once. The rearrangement joins TRBV6-5 to TRBJ2-1; TRBD2 aligns across 11 bases. In germline, CDR1 is MNHEY, CDR2 SVGAGI. V trimming: 6 bases; J trimming: 8 bases; junction bases outside the gene matches: 6. The length of the CDR3 is 14 residues. In nucleotides, the CDR3 is TGTGCCAGCAGATCTGAACTAGCGGGGGATGAGCAGTTCTTC. This translates into CASRSELAGDEQFF.

The chain has TRBV5-1 and TRBJ1-2; D may be TRBD1 (5 bases). Germline V gene data show CDR1 as SGHRS and CDR2 as YFSETQ. The V end was cut by 3 bases, the J end by 8 bases, with 17 bases between. The CDR3 consists of 14 residues. The CDR3 DNA is TGCGCCAGCAGCTACGGACACGTGTATAGGGGCTACACCTTC. Translation: CASSYGHVYRGYTF. Together with reference TRBV5-1 and TRBJ1-2, the CDR3 gives the full variable domain: KAGVTQTPRYLIKTRGQQVTLSCSPISGHRSVSWYQQTPGQGLQFLFEYFSETQRNKGNFPGRFSGRQFSNSRSEMNVSTLELGDSALYLCASSYGHVYRGYTFGSGTRLTVV.

On this clone: Other DNA sequences in this specimen translate into the identical CDR3. The rearrangement joins TRBV7-9 to TRBJ1-2; 7 bases fit TRBD1. The V gene end was trimmed by 3 bases and the J gene end by 4 bases; junction bases not matched to a gene: 2. The CDR3 spans 13 residues. CDR1 is SEHNR, CDR2 FQNEAQ, per germline (reference sequence). CDR3 in DNA: TGTGCCAGCAGCTTGGACAGGTCCTATGGCTACACCTTC. Amino acids: CASSLDRSYGYTF.

The chain has TRBV7-9 and TRBJ2-7, with 7 positions matching TRBD1. CDR1 is SEHNR, CDR2 FQNEAQ, per germline (reference sequence). J lost 1 base, V lost 1 base, and 1 base had no gene match. The CDR3 spans 14 residues. The CDR3 loop reads CASSLGDSSYEQYF. The CDR3 region has the DNA TGTGCCAGCAGCTTAGGGGACAGTTCCTACGAGCAGTACTTC.

The chain employs TRBV7-9 and TRBJ1-2; D is perhaps TRBD1 (6 bases). Trimming left V 6 bases short and J 4 bases short, with 12 bases between. This CDR3 is built from 13 residues. Germline V gene data show CDR1 as SEHNR and CDR2 as FQNEAQ (reference sequence). In nucleotides, the CDR3 is TGTGCCAGCAGTCCCGGGGGGGCCTATGGCTACACCTTC. As protein: CASSPGGAYGYTF.